Given below is one TCR beta chain in context. No antigen is known for it. This specimen comes from a study of CD8 T cells in Susac syndrome. Overall study results and limits: It was acknowledged in the study that its TCR sequencing and HLA analysis involved a relatively small number of individuals.

RNA in amounts of roughly 0.45 to 1 ug was reverse transcribed with random hexamers. It was immunoSEQ multiplex PCR that amplified TCR beta CDR3 across 54 Vbeta and 13 Jbeta. From the immunoSEQ multiplex PCR reads, TCRdb called clonotypes with MiXCR, one entry per CDR3 protein. The sample has more than 70,000 distinct CDR3 sequences, roughly 91% seen once. TCR beta was sequenced from blood CD8+ and CD4+ T cells. TEMRA cells were FACS-enriched, and CD8+ and CD4+ T cells were isolated negatively. Material: CD8+ T cells from PBMCs. This clonotype was obtained from a human donor in good health.

CDR3 sequence reads: CASSDTRQGGPKNIQYF. The CDR3 DNA sequence: TGTGCCAGCAGTGATACCCGACAGGGGGGTCCCAAAAACATTCAGTACTTC. The rearrangement links TRBV25-1 to TRBJ2-4; TRBD1 matches at 9 bases. The CDR3 has 17 amino acids. Germline loops: CDR1 MGHDK, CDR2 SYGVNS. J gave up 2 bases and V 3 bases, and 8 bases lay outside the gene matches.